This TCR beta chain was recorded in a study of shared clonotypes between healthy human individuals. Clones were read by immunoSEQ multiplex PCR, and TCRdb kept only the in-frame ones, dropping some. Among roughly 2 million clones, about 95% were seen once, and the ten largest hold roughly 1%. This clone was observed once. Cells designated naive CD8 were CD45RO-negative and were positively selected for CCR7, with terminally differentiated effector memory CD45RA+ cells excluded. The germline V gene encodes CDR1 MNHEY and CDR2 SVGAGI. The length of the CDR3 is 14 residues. The V end lost 6 bases, the J end lost 1 base, and 10 bases lay between the germline ends.

This TCR was recovered from a young man in good health. Sequencing input: naive CD8+ T cells sorted from blood. This chain connects TRBV6-5 to TRBJ2-1, with a possible D match to TRBD2 (5 bases). This chain's CDR3 is CASSLAMSYNEQFF. The DNA for the CDR3 is TGTGCCAGCAGCCTAGCTATGTCCTACAATGAGCAGTTCTTC.